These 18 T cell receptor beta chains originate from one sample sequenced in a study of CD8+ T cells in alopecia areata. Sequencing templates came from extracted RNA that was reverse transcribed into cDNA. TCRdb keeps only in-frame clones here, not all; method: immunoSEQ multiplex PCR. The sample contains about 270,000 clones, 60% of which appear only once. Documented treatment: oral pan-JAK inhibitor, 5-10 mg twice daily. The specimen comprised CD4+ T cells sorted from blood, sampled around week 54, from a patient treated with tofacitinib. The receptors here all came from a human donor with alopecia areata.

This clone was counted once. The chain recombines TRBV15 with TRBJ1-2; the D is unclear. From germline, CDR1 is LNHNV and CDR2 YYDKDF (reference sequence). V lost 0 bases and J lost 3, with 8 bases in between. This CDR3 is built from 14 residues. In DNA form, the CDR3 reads TGTGCCACCAGCAGAGAAGAGAGGGACTATGGCTACACCTTC. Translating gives CATSREERDYGYTF.

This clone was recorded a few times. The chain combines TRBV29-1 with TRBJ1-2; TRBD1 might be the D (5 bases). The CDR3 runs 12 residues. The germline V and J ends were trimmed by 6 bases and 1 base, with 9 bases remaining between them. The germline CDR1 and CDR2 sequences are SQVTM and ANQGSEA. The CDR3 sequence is CSVVQVNYGYTF. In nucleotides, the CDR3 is TGCAGCGTCGTACAGGTTAACTATGGCTACACCTTC.

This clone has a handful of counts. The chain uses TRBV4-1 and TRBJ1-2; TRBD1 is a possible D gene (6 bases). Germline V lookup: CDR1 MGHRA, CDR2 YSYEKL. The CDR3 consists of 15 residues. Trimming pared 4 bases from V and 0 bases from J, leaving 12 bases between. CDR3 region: CASSPPGQANYGYTF. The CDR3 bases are TGCGCCAGCAGCCCACCGGGACAAGCTAACTATGGCTACACCTTC.

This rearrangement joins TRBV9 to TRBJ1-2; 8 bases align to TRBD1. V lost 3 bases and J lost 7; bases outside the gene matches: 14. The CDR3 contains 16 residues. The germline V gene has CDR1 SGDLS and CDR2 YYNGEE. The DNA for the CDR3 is TGTGCCAGCAGCGCAGATGCCCAGGGGGCCTCCTCTGGCTACACCTTC. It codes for CASSADAQGASSGYTF.

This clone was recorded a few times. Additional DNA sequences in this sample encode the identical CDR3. Written as DNA, the CDR3 is TGCAGCGTTGGCGGGAGCAATCAGCCCCAGCATTTT. Protein product: CSVGGSNQPQHF. This chain connects TRBV29-1 to TRBJ1-5, with D unresolved. Germline V gene data show CDR1 as SQVTM and CDR2 as ANQGSEA. The CDR3 consists of 12 residues. V was shortened by 4 bases and J by 1 base, with 5 bases between the two germline ends. The full variable domain, with the rest looked up from reference TRBV29-1 and TRBJ1-5, is SAVISQKPSRDICQRGTSLTIQCQVDSQVTMMFWYRQQPGQSLTLIATANQGSEATYESGFVIDKFPISRPNLTFSTLTVSNMSPEDSSIYLCSVGGSNQPQHFGDGTRLSIL.

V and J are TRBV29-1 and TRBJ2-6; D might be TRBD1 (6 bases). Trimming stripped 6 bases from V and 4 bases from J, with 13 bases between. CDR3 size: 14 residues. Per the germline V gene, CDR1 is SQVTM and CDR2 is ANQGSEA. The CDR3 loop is CSVPGVPGANVLTF. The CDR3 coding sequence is TGCAGCGTCCCAGGGGTACCCGGGGCCAACGTCCTGACTTTC.

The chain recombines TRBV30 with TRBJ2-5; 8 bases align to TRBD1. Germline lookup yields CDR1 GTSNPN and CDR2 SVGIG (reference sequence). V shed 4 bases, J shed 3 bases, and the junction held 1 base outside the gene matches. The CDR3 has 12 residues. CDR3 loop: CAWTTGEETQYF. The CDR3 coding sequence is TGTGCCTGGACGACAGGGGAAGAGACCCAGTACTTC.

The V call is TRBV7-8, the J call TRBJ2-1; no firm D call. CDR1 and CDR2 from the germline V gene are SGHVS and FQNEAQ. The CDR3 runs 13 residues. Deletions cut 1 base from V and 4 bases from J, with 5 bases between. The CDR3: CASSLEAYNEQFF. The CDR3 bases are TGTGCCAGCAGCTTAGAGGCATACAATGAGCAGTTCTTC.

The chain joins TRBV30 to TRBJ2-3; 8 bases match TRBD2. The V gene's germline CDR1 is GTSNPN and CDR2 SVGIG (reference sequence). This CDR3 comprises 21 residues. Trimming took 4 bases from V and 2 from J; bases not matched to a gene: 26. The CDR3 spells CAWIDRRAPGVAGLITDTQYF. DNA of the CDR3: TGTGCCTGGATCGATCGGCGGGCGCCGGGGGTAGCGGGGTTGATCACAGATACGCAGTATTTT.

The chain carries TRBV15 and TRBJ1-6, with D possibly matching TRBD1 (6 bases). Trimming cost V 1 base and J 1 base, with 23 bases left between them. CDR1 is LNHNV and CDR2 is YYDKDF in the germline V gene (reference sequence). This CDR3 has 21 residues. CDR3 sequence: CATSRALGPGTQGSYNSPLHF. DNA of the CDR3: TGTGCCACCAGCAGAGCTTTGGGGCCGGGGACCCAGGGGTCCTATAATTCACCCCTCCACTTT.

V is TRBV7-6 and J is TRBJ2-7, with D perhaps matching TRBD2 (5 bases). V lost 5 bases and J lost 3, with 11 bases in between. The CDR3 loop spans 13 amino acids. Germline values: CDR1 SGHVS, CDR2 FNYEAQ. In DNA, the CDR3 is TGTGCCAGCAGCCCCCGCGGGTTCTACGAGCAGTACTTC. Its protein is CASSPRGFYEQYF.

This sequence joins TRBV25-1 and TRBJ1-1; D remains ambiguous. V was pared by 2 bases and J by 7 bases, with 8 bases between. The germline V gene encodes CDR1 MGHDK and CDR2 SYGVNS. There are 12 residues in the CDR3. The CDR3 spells CASSEGRFEAFF. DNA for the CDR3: TGTGCCAGCAGTGAAGGACGGTTTGAAGCTTTCTTT.

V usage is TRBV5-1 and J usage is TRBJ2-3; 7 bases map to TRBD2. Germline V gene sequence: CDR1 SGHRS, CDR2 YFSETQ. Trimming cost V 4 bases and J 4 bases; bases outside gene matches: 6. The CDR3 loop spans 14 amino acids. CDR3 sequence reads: CASSLPTSSDTQYF. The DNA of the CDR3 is TGCGCCAGCAGCCTTCCGACTAGCTCAGATACGCAGTATTTT. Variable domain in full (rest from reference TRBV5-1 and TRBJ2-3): KAGVTQTPRYLIKTRGQQVTLSCSPISGHRSVSWYQQTPGQGLQFLFEYFSETQRNKGNFPGRFSGRQFSNSRSEMNVSTLELGDSALYLCASSLPTSSDTQYFGPGTRLTVL.

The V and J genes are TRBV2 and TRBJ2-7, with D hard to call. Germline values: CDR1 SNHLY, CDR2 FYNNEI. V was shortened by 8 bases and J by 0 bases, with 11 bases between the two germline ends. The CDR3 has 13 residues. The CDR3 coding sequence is TGTGCCAGCGAAAAAGACCTCTCCTACGAGCAGTACTTC. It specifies CASEKDLSYEQYF.

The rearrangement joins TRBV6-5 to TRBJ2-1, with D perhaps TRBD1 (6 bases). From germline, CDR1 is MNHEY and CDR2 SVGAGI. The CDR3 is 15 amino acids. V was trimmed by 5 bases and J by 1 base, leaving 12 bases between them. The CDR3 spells CASSRTAASYNEQFF. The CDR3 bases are TGTGCCAGCAGTAGGACAGCCGCTTCCTACAATGAGCAGTTCTTC.

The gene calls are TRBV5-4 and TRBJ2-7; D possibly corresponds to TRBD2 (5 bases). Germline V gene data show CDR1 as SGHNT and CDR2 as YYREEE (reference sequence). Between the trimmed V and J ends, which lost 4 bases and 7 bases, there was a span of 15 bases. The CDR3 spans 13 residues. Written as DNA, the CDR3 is TGTGCCAGCAGCCCGCGAAGGGAGCGGGAGCAGTACTTC. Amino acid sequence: CASSPRREREQYF.

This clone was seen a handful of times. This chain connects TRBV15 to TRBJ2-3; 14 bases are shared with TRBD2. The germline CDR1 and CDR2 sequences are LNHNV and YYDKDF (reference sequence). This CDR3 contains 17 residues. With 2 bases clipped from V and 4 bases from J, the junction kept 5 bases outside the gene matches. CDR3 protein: CATSRSTSGGAADTQYF. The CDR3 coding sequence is TGTGCCACCAGCAGATCGACTAGCGGGGGGGCCGCAGATACGCAGTATTTT.

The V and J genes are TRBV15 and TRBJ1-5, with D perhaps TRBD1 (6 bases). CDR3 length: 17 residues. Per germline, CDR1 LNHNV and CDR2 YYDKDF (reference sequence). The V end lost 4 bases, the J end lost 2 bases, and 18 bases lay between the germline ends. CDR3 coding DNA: TGTGCCACCAGCACCTCCTACGGGGGCGTTGGCAATCAGCCCCAGCATTTT. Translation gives CATSTSYGGVGNQPQHF. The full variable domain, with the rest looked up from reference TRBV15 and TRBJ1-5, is DAMVIQNPRYQVTQFGKPVTLSCSQTLNHNVMYWYQQKSSQAPKLLFHYYDKDFNNEADTPDNFQSRRPNTSFCFLDIRSPGLGDTAMYLCATSTSYGGVGNQPQHFGDGTRLSIL.